This TCR beta chain was captured by sequencing in a study of T cell responses to AZD1222 COVID-19 vaccine. Using immunoSEQ multiplex PCR, the repertoire was profiled, and TCRdb retains in-frame clones only, with some absent. Of 100,000 to 150,000 clones in the sample, 88% were seen once. General study findings and limits: Repertoires were sampled only after the peak T cell response.

Germline CDR1 is LGHDT and CDR2 is YNNKEL (reference sequence). Trimming pared 4 bases from V and 7 bases from J, leaving 11 bases between. The CDR3 extends over 13 amino acids. As to this clone: The antigen is unknown.

The receptor comes from an adult in good health. The sample consisted of peripheral blood, taken on day 0 of AZD1222 vaccination. The V and J genes are TRBV3-1 (or the pseudogene TRBV3-2) and TRBJ1-5; TRBD1 is a possible D gene (6 bases). The CDR3 loop reads CASSPRGGQPQHF. The CDR3 coding sequence is TGTGCCAGCAGCCCCAGGGGAGGACAGCCCCAGCATTTT.